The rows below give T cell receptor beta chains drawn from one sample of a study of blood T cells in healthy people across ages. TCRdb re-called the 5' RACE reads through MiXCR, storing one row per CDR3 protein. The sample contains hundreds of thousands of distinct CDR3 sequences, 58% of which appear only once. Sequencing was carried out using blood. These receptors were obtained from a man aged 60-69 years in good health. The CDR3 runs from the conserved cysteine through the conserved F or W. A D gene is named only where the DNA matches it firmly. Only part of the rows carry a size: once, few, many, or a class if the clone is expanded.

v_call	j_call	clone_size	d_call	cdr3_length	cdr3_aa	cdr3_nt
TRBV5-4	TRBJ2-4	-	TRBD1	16	CASSILDRGLGNIQYF	TGTGCCAGCAGCATACTGGACAGGGGGCTTGGAAACATTCAGTACTTC
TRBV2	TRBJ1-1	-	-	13	CASTEDRNTEAFF	TGTGCCAGCACTGAGGACAGGAACACTGAAGCTTTCTTT
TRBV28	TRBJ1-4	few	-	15	CASSSPGHENEKLFF	TGTGCCAGCAGTTCTCCGGGACATGAGAATGAAAAACTGTTTTTT
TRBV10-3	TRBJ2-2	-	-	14	CAISSREATGELFF	TGTGCCATCTCTAGCAGGGAGGCCACCGGGGAGCTGTTTTTT
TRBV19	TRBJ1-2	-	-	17	CASSLQYRRQRERGYTF	TGTGCCAGTAGTCTCCAATATCGCCGCCAGCGCGAGCGAGGCTACACCTTC
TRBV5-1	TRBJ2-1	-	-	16	CASSLDGAGAVNEQFF	TGCGCCAGCAGCTTGGATGGGGCAGGGGCGGTCAATGAGCAGTTCTTC
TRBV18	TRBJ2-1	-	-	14	CASSPPDGGNEQFF	TGTGCCAGCTCACCACCGGATGGGGGCAATGAGCAGTTCTTC
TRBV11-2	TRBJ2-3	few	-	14	CASSLVGGPDTQYF	TGTGCCAGCAGCTTAGTCGGGGGCCCAGATACGCAGTATTTT
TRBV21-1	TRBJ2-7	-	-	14	CARLAGQGYYEQYF	TGTGCCAGGCTAGCGGGACAGGGGTATTACGAGCAGTACTTC
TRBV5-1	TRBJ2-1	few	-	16	CASSAVGRQTYNEQFF	TGCGCCAGCAGCGCTGTAGGACGCCAGACCTACAATGAGCAGTTCTTC
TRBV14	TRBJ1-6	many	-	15	CASSQDTGYNSPLHF	TGTGCCAGCAGCCAGGACACAGGGTATAATTCACCCCTCCACTTT
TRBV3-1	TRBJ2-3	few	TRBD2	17	CASSQSSSGRSTDTQYF	TGTGCCAGCAGCCAATCCTCTAGCGGGAGATCCACAGATACGCAGTATTTT
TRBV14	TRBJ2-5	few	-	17	CASSQGPGHPYQETQYF	TGTGCCAGCAGCCAAGGTCCGGGACATCCGTACCAAGAGACCCAGTACTTC
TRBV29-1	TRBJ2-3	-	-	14	CSVGWGRPSDTQYF	TGCAGCGTTGGGTGGGGGCGTCCTAGTGATACGCAGTATTTT
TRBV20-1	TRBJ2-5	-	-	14	CSAGRQGNQETQYF	TGCAGTGCCGGGAGACAGGGCAACCAAGAGACCCAGTACTTC
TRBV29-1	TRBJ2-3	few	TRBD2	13	CSVEMGGRDTQYF	TGCAGCGTTGAAATGGGGGGGAGAGATACGCAGTATTTT
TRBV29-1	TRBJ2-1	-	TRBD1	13	CSATGESWDEQFF	TGCAGCGCTACAGGGGAGAGTTGGGATGAGCAGTTCTTC
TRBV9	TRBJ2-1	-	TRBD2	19	CASSVGGLAGAPSYNEQFF	TGTGCCAGCAGCGTAGGGGGACTAGCGGGGGCGCCCTCCTACAATGAGCAGTTCTTC
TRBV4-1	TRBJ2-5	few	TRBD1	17	CASSQDGLGQGKETQYF	TGCGCCAGCAGCCAAGATGGTCTCGGACAGGGCAAAGAGACCCAGTACTTC
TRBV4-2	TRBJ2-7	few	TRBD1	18	CASSQDSVQGAISYEQYF	TGTGCCAGCAGCCAAGATTCGGTGCAGGGGGCCATCTCCTACGAGCAGTACTTC
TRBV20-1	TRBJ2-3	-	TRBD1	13	CSAPRTGVDTQYF	TGCAGTGCCCCGAGGACAGGGGTGGATACGCAGTATTTT
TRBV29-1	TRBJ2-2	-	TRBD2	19	CSARLTGLRNPKNTEELFF	TGCAGCGCCAGGCTCACGGGACTACGAAACCCCAAGAACACCGAGGAGCTGTTTTTT
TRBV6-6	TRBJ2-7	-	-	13	CASGSQGSYEQYF	TGTGCCAGCGGGAGCCAGGGATCTTACGAGCAGTACTTC
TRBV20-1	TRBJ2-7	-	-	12	CSARASGSEQYF	TGCAGTGCTAGAGCCTCAGGGAGCGAGCAGTACTTC
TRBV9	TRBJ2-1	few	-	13	CASSADSFSEQFF	TGTGCCAGCAGCGCGGACAGTTTTAGTGAGCAGTTCTTC
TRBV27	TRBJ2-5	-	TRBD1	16	CASSPYRGRDQETLYF	TGTGCCAGCAGTCCTTACAGGGGGCGTGACCAAGAGACCCTGTACTTC
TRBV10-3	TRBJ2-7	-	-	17	CAISDPTLGGAAYEQYF	TGTGCCATCAGTGATCCCACGCTTGGAGGGGCAGCCTACGAGCAGTACTTC
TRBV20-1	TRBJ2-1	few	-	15	CSAVPLAGTRNEQFF	TGCAGTGCTGTACCTCTCGCGGGGACACGAAATGAGCAGTTCTTC
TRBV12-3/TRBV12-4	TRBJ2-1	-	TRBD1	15	CASSFEGQGGNEQFF	TGTGCCAGCAGTTTCGAGGGACAGGGGGGCAATGAGCAGTTCTTC
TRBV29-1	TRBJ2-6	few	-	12	CSAFSGANVLTF	TGCAGCGCCTTCTCTGGGGCCAACGTCCTGACTTTC
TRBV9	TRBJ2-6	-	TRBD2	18	CASSVALAGGSGANVLTF	TGTGCCAGCAGCGTAGCTTTGGCGGGGGGGTCTGGGGCCAACGTCCTGACTTTC
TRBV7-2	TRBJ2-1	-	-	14	CASIGGYSYNEQFF	TGTGCCAGCATCGGCGGGTACTCCTACAATGAGCAGTTCTTC
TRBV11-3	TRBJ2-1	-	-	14	CASSTLAGGGEQFF	TGTGCCAGCAGTACTCTAGCAGGGGGAGGTGAGCAGTTCTTC
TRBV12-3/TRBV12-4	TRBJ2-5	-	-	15	CASTPTRTGPATQYF	TGTGCCAGCACTCCCACTCGAACCGGCCCAGCGACCCAGTACTTC
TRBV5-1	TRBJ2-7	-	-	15	CASSSEGRGYNEQYF	TGCGCCAGCAGCAGCGAGGGACGAGGATACAATGAGCAGTACTTC
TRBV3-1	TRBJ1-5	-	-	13	CASSQGPNQPQHF	TGTGCCAGCAGCCAGGGACCAAATCAGCCCCAGCATTTT
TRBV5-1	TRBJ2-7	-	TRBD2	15	CASSPGLAYHYEQYF	TGCGCCAGCAGCCCGGGACTAGCGTACCACTACGAGCAGTACTTC
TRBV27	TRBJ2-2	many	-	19	CASTKTPGRSLRNTGELFF	TGTGCCAGCACCAAAACTCCGGGACGGTCCCTTCGGAATACCGGGGAGCTGTTTTTT
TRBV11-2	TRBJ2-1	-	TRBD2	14	CASSLGTSDNEQFF	TGTGCCAGCAGCTTGGGTACTAGCGACAATGAGCAGTTCTTC
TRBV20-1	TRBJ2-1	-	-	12	CSVPRPSNEQFF	TGCAGTGTTCCCAGGCCCAGCAATGAGCAGTTCTTC
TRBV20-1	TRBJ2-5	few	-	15	CSARDWGGRGGTQYF	TGCAGTGCTAGAGATTGGGGGGGGCGCGGAGGGACCCAGTACTTC
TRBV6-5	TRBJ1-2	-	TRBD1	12	CASSGDRDGYTF	TGTGCCAGCAGTGGGGACAGGGATGGCTACACCTTC
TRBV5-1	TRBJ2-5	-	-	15	CASSKGQGPPGTQYF	TGCGCCAGCAGCAAGGGACAAGGGCCTCCAGGGACCCAGTACTTC
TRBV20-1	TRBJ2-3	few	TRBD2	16	CSAARASGGMPDTQYF	TGCAGTGCCGCGCGAGCTAGCGGGGGAATGCCAGATACGCAGTATTTT
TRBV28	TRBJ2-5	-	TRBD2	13	CASNMGGRETQYF	TGTGCCAGCAATATGGGAGGGCGAGAGACCCAGTACTTC
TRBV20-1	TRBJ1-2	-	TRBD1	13	CSAKTGVNYGYTF	TGCAGTGCTAAGACAGGGGTTAACTATGGCTACACCTTC
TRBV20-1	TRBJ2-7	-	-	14	CSASRGEGSYEQYF	TGCAGTGCTAGTAGAGGGGAAGGCTCCTACGAGCAGTACTTC
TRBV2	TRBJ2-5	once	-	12	CASIAGGETQYF	TGTGCCAGCATAGCCGGTGGCGAGACCCAGTACTTC
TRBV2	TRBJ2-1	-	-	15	CAGDDVASSYNEQFF	TGTGCCGGTGACGATGTGGCTAGCTCCTACAATGAGCAGTTCTTC
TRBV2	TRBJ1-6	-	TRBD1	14	CASSEMGQGSPLHF	TGTGCCAGCAGTGAAATGGGACAGGGATCACCCCTCCACTTT
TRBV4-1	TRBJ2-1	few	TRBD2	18	CASSLTASGGASYNEQFF	TGCGCCAGCAGCCTCACTGCTAGCGGGGGGGCCTCCTACAATGAGCAGTTCTTC
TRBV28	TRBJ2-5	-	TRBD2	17	CASSLIGRATARGTQYF	TGTGCCAGCAGTTTAATCGGGAGGGCAACTGCCCGAGGGACCCAGTACTTC
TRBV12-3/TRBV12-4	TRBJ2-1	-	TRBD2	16	CASSLGGGAPYNEQFF	TGTGCCAGCAGTTTAGGCGGGGGGGCACCCTACAATGAGCAGTTCTTC
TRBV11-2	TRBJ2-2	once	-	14	CASLKPSFPGELFF	TGTGCCAGCCTTAAGCCTAGCTTTCCCGGGGAGCTGTTTTTT
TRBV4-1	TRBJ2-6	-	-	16	CASSHRLATGANVLTF	TGCGCCAGCAGCCATCGCCTAGCTACTGGGGCCAACGTCCTGACTTTC